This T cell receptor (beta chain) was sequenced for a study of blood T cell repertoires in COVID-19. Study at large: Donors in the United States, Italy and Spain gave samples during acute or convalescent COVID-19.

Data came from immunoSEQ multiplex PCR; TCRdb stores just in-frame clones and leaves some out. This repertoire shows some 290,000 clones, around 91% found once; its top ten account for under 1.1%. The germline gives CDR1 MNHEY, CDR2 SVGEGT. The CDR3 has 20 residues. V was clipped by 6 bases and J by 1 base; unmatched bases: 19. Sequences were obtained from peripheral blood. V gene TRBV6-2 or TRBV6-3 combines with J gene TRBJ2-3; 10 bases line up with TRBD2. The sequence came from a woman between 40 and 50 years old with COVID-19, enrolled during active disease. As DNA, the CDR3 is TGTGCCAGCAGCTCCCTACTAGCGGGGCTGCCTCAAATGGGCACAGATACGCAGTATTTT. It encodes CASSSLLAGLPQMGTDTQYF.